This T cell receptor beta chain was retrieved from a study of beta chain features in type 1 diabetes. About the research overall: In age, gender and cell yields, patients were similar to healthy donors. Whole-study findings and limits: In every one of the four CD4+ subsets, TCRB CDR3s were moderately but significantly shorter in Type 1 diabetes patients. PCR may have favored shorter templates equally in patients and controls.

The V end lost 5 bases, the J end lost 6 bases, and 14 bases lay between the germline ends. Germline V gene data show CDR1 as PRHDT and CDR2 as FYEKMQ (reference sequence). This CDR3 spans 13 amino acids. A word on this clone: Its antigen is not known.

All of the isolated RNA was reverse transcribed, so expressed TCRB transcripts were sequenced. Sequencing used immunoSEQ multiplex PCR; TCRdb keeps in-frame clones, though not all of them. The table records roughly 340,000 clones, around an eighth of them present only once. The chain couples TRBV13 to TRBJ2-7, with D tentatively TRBD1 (5 bases). Sequencing input: naive CD4+ T cells from blood. This receptor was taken from a woman aged 18-29 years with type 1 diabetes. The CDR3 sequence: CASSLRQGREQYF. As DNA, the CDR3 is TGTGCCAGCAGCCTAAGGCAGGGCCGCGAGCAGTACTTC. Variable domain in full (rest from reference TRBV13 and TRBJ2-7): AAGVIQSPRHLIKEKRETATLKCYPIPRHDTVYWYQQGPGQDPQFLISFYEKMQSDKGSIPDRFSAQQFSDYHSELNMSSLELGDSALYFCASSLRQGREQYFGPGTRLTVT.